The sequence of this T cell receptor beta chain was determined in a study of identical twins. Germline CDR1 is SEHNR and CDR2 is FQNEAQ (reference sequence). CDR3 length: 14 residues. V lost 4 bases to trimming and J lost 6 bases, with 12 bases between them. TCRdb processed the 5' RACE reads anew with MiXCR; each CDR3 protein has one entry. The table includes roughly 350,000 distinct CDR3 sequences, more than 9% detected once. Every one of the donors was a healthy Caucasian. This clonotype was seen a handful of times. The same sample was also used in a study of yellow fever vaccine responses in identical twins.

The rearrangement links TRBV7-9 to TRBJ1-4; D is possibly TRBD1 (6 bases). This clonotype was sampled from a woman aged 18 to 35 in good health. The source material was CD8+ T cells sorted from blood. The CDR3 reads CASSWNPGDEKLFF. The DNA of the CDR3 is TGTGCCAGCAGCTGGAACCCAGGGGATGAAAAACTGTTTTTT.